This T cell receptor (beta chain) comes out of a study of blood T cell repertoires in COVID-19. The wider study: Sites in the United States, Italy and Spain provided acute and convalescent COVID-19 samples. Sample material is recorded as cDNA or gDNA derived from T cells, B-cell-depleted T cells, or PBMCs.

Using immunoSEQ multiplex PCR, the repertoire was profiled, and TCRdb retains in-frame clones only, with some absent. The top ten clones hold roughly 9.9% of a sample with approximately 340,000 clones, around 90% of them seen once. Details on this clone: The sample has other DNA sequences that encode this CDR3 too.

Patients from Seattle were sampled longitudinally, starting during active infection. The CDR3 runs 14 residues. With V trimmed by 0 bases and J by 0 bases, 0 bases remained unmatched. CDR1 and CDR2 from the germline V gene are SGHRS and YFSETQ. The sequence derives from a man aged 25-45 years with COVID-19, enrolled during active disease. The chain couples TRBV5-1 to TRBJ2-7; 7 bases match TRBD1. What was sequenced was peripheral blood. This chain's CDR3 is CASSLGQGSYEQYF. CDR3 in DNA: TGCGCCAGCAGCTTGGGACAGGGCTCCTACGAGCAGTACTTC.